A selection of T cell receptor beta chains follows, all from one sample in a study of blood T cell repertoires in COVID-19. This table comes from immunoSEQ multiplex PCR, and its TCRdb copy is limited to in-frame clones, with some not included. Of roughly 250,000 clones listed, 70% to 85% are singletons. Sequenced material: peripheral blood. The receptors here all came from a woman of 80 years or more with acute or convalescent COVID-19. CDR3s include the opening cysteine and the closing phenylalanine or tryptophan. A D gene is named only where the DNA matches it firmly. For some rows the clone size is stated as once, few or many, or as a class when expanded; others skip it.

V gene: TRBV20-1
D gene: .
J gene: TRBJ2-1
clone size: few
CDR3 length: 11
CDR3 protein: CSASRAREQFF
CDR3 DNA: TGCAGTGCAAGCCGAGCTCGGGAGCAGTTCTTC

V gene: TRBV11-2
D gene: .
J gene: TRBJ2-3
clone size: .
CDR3 length: 15
CDR3 protein: CASSLFPGSKDTQYF
CDR3 DNA: TGTGCCAGCAGCTTATTCCCGGGGTCGAAGGATACGCAGTATTTT

V gene: TRBV19
D gene: .
J gene: TRBJ2-7
clone size: .
CDR3 length: 14
CDR3 protein: CASSPRQGSGEQYF
CDR3 DNA: TGTGCCAGTAGTCCTCGACAGGGTAGCGGCGAGCAGTACTTC

V gene: TRBV11-2
D gene: TRBD2
J gene: TRBJ2-5
clone size: few
CDR3 length: 15
CDR3 protein: CASSALAGRQETQYF
CDR3 DNA: TGTGCCAGCAGCGCGTTAGCGGGTCGGCAAGAGACCCAGTACTTC

V gene: TRBV18
D gene: TRBD1
J gene: TRBJ1-5
clone size: .
CDR3 length: 15
CDR3 protein: CASSPPGQGYQPQHF
CDR3 DNA: TGTGCCAGCTCACCGCCGGGACAGGGATATCAGCCCCAGCATTTT

V gene: TRBV6-5
D gene: TRBD1
J gene: TRBJ1-5
clone size: .
CDR3 length: 14
CDR3 protein: CASRPRQGHQPQHF
CDR3 DNA: TGTGCCAGCAGACCCCGACAGGGGCATCAGCCCCAGCATTTT

V gene: TRBV27
D gene: .
J gene: TRBJ2-5
clone size: once
CDR3 length: 14
CDR3 protein: CASSPRRGKETQYF
CDR3 DNA: TGTGCCAGCAGCCCTCGCCGGGGAAAGGAGACCCAGTACTTC

V gene: TRBV7-9
D gene: .
J gene: TRBJ2-7
clone size: few
CDR3 length: 14
CDR3 protein: CASSSYGQTYEQYF
CDR3 DNA: TGTGCCAGCAGCTCCTATGGACAGACCTACGAGCAGTACTTC

V gene: TRBV7-9
D gene: TRBD2
J gene: TRBJ2-3
clone size: .
CDR3 length: 15
CDR3 protein: CASSLGGGATDTQYF
CDR3 DNA: TGTGCCAGCAGCTTAGGCGGGGGGGCGACAGATACGCAGTATTTT

V gene: TRBV15
D gene: .
J gene: TRBJ1-5
clone size: .
CDR3 length: 16
CDR3 protein: CATSRDRGSSNQPQHF
CDR3 DNA: TGTGCCACCAGCAGAGATCGCGGGAGTAGCAATCAGCCCCAGCATTTT

V gene: TRBV5-6
D gene: .
J gene: TRBJ2-5
clone size: once
CDR3 length: 17
CDR3 protein: CASSLGVLATHQETQYF
CDR3 DNA: TGTGCCAGCAGCTTGGGGGTCCTAGCCACCCACCAAGAGACCCAGTACTTC

V gene: TRBV2
D gene: TRBD2
J gene: TRBJ2-5
clone size: .
CDR3 length: 16
CDR3 protein: CASSLAGGVQRETQYF
CDR3 DNA: TGTGCCAGCAGTTTAGCGGGGGGGGTCCAGAGAGAGACCCAGTACTTC

V gene: TRBV30
D gene: TRBD1
J gene: TRBJ1-1
clone size: .
CDR3 length: 15
CDR3 protein: CAWRRDRVPNTEAFF
CDR3 DNA: TGTGCCTGGAGGCGGGACAGGGTCCCTAACACTGAAGCTTTCTTT

V gene: TRBV7-9
D gene: TRBD1
J gene: TRBJ1-2
clone size: .
CDR3 length: 15
CDR3 protein: CASSLVQGVNYGYTF
CDR3 DNA: TGTGCCAGCAGCTTAGTTCAGGGGGTGAACTATGGCTACACCTTC

V gene: TRBV7-2
D gene: TRBD1
J gene: TRBJ2-7
clone size: .
CDR3 length: 15
CDR3 protein: CASSLQGQGRYEQYF
CDR3 DNA: TGTGCCAGCAGCTTACAAGGACAGGGACGGTACGAGCAGTACTTC